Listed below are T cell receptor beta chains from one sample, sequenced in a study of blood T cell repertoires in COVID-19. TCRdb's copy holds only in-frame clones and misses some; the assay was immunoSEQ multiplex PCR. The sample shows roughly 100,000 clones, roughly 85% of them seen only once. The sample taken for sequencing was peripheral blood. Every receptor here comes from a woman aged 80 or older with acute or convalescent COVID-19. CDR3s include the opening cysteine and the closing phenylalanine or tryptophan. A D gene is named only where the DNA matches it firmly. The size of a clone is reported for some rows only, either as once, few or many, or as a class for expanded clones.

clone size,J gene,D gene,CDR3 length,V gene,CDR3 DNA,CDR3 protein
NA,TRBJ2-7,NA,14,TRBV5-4,TGTGCCAGCAGCCCAATGGACTCTTCCTACGAGCAGTACTTC,CASSPMDSSYEQYF
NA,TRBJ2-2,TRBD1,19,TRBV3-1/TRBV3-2,TGTGCCAGCAGCCAAGAATTTCGGGACAGGGAAATTGGAATCGGGGAGCTGTTTTTT,CASSQEFRDREIGIGELFF
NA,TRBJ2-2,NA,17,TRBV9,TGTGCCAGCAGCGACCCTCTTGGCCCCCCGAACACCGGGGAGCTGTTTTTT,CASSDPLGPPNTGELFF
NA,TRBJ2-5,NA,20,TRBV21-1,TGTGCCAGCAGCGCCGCGGGACTAGCGGGAGGCCCTTTCCGTCGAGAGACCCAGTACTTC,CASSAAGLAGGPFRRETQYF
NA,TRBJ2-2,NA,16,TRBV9,TGTGCCAGCAGCGTAGGATTAGCGGTGAACACCGGGGAGCTGTTTTTT,CASSVGLAVNTGELFF
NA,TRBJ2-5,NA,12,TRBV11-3,TGTGCCAGCAGCCGAATCGGAGAGACCCAGTACTTC,CASSRIGETQYF
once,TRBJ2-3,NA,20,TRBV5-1,TGCGCCAGCAGCCGGGGATTGAGTTCGATGCGGGGAACTAGCACAGATACGCAGTATTTT,CASSRGLSSMRGTSTDTQYF
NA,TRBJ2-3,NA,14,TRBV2,TGTGCCAGCGGGCCCAATTACAGCACAGATACGCAGTATTTT,CASGPNYSTDTQYF
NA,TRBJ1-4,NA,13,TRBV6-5,TGTGCCAGCAGGGACAAGACTAATGAAAAACTGTTTTTT,CASRDKTNEKLFF
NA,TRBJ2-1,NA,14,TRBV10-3,TGTGCCATCAGTGAGGGAGAGGGGGGGAGTGAGCAGTTCTTC,CAISEGEGGSEQFF
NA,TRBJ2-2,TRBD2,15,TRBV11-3,TGTGCCAGCAGCCCGGGGGGGCAGAACACCGGGGAGCTGTTTTTT,CASSPGGQNTGELFF
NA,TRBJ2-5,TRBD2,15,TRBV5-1,TGCGCCAGCAGCACGGGACTAGCGGGAGCAGAGACCCAGTACTTC,CASSTGLAGAETQYF
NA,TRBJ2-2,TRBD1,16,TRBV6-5,TGTGCCAGCAGTTACACGGCAGGACAGGGGGCCGGGGAGCTGTTTTTT,CASSYTAGQGAGELFF
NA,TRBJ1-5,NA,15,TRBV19,TGTGCCAGTAGTATAGATCATGACAGCCGAAAGCCCCAGCATTTT,CASSIDHDSRKPQHF
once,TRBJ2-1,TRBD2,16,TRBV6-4,TGTGCCAGCAGTGACTCTTCAGCGGGAGGTTACAATGAGCAGTTCTTC,CASSDSSAGGYNEQFF
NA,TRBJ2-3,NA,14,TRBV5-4,TGTGCCAGCAGCTTGGACAGGGCTGAAGATACGCAGTATTTT,CASSLDRAEDTQYF
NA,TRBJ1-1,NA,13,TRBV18,TGTGCCAGCTCACCCGCGGGGTACGGGGAAGCTTTCTTT,CASSPAGYGEAFF
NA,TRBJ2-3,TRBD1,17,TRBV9,TGTGCCAGCAGCGCCGCCGCGGGACAGGGGTTTCCAGATACGCAGTATTTT,CASSAAAGQGFPDTQYF
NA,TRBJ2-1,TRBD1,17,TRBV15,TGTGCCACCAGCAGAGAGGCGGACAGGGCGACCTACAATGAGCAGTTCTTC,CATSREADRATYNEQFF
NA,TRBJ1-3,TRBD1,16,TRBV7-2,TGTGCCAGCAGCTTAGCGCCAACAGGGGGCGTGGACACCATATATTTT,CASSLAPTGGVDTIYF
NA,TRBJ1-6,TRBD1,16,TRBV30,TGTGCCTGGAGTCGCGGACAGGGGGCGATGGGTTCACCCCTCCACTTT,CAWSRGQGAMGSPLHF
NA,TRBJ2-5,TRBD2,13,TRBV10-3,TGTGCCATCAGGGGAGGGGCGCAAGAGACCCAGTACTTC,CAIRGGAQETQYF
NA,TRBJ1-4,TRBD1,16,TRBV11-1,TGTGCCAGCAGCCGCCGACAGGGGGCTACGACTGAAAAACTGTTTTTT,CASSRRQGATTEKLFF
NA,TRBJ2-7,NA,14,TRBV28,TGTGCCAGCAGTTTGGAGGTAGGGTCCTACGAGCAGTACTTC,CASSLEVGSYEQYF
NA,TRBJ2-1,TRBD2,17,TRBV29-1,TGCAGCGTCAACGGACTAGCGGGAGTCTCGTGGGACAATGAGCAGTTCTTC,CSVNGLAGVSWDNEQFF
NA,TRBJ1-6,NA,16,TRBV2,TGTGCCAGCAGTGGAGGGTCGGGGGTAAGGAATTCACCCCTCCACTTT,CASSGGSGVRNSPLHF
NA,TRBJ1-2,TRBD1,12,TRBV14,TGTGCCAGCAGCCGAGACAGGGTCGGCTACACCTTC,CASSRDRVGYTF
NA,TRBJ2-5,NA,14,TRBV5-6,TGTGCCAGCAGCTTGGGAGCGGCCCAAGAGACCCAGTACTTC,CASSLGAAQETQYF
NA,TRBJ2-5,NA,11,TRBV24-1,TGTGCCACCAGTGACGGTGAGACCCAGTACTTC,CATSDGETQYF
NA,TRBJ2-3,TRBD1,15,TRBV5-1,TGCGCCAGCAGCTTCGGGACAGGTAAATGGGATACGCAGTATTTT,CASSFGTGKWDTQYF
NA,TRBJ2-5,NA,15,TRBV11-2,TGTGCCAGCAGACCAGGTGGAGGCCGATGGGAGACCCAGTACTTC,CASRPGGGRWETQYF
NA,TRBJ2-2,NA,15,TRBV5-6,TGTGCCAGCCGTTTGGGGGCGGGAAATACCGGGGAGCTGTTTTTT,CASRLGAGNTGELFF